These 22 T cell receptor beta chains originate from one sample sequenced in a study of OX40 agonist ivuxolimab in advanced cancers. Libraries were constructed by the immunoSEQ multiplex PCR assay. TCRdb holds this immuneACCESS table with in-frame rearrangements only. Some clones are missing; in checked studies, unresolved V genes explain under half, and the rest has no known cause. A total of approximately 76,000 clones appear in this sample, 86% of them only once. Over 0.65% of the sample comes from the top ten. This specimen consisted of CD4+ or CD8+ T cells sorted from blood, obtained in a trial of the OX40 agonist ivuxolimab. The receptors shown here come from an adult with an advanced solid tumor such as melanoma, head and neck, liver or kidney cancer.

Only one count was recorded for this clone. The junction departs from germline at one end; a sequencing error may be responsible. The CDR3 region is CVSSPRGQGNQPQHF. The CDR3 coding sequence is TGTGTCAGCAGCCCCCGGGGACAGGGGAATCAGCCCCAGCATTTT. The chain carries TRBV6-5 and TRBJ1-5, with 10 nucleotides matching TRBD1. CDR1 and CDR2 from the germline V gene are MNHEY and SVGAGI. The CDR3 consists of 15 residues.

This chain links TRBV6-6 with TRBJ2-1; 10 bases line up with TRBD1. CDR1 is MNHNY, CDR2 SVGAGI, per germline (reference sequence). The junction had 10 bases not matched to a gene; V was cut back by 7 bases and J by 7 bases. The CDR3 has 15 amino acids. This chain's CDR3 is CASNSRDRGKNEQFF. As DNA, the CDR3 is TGTGCCAGCAATTCCCGGGACAGGGGAAAGAATGAGCAGTTCTTC.

The genes are TRBV5-6 and TRBJ1-1; the D gene is possibly TRBD1 (5 bases). V was clipped by 3 bases and J by 4 bases, with 13 bases between them. The length of the CDR3 is 14 residues. CDR1 and CDR2 from the germline V gene are SGHDT and YYEEEE. In nucleotides, the CDR3 is TGTGCCAGCAGCTGGGGGTCGGCCCGCACTGAAGCTTTCTTT. Translating gives CASSWGSARTEAFF.

This chain connects TRBV28 to TRBJ1-6, with a tentative D call TRBD1 (5 bases). CDR1 is MDHEN, CDR2 SYDVKM, per germline. V lost 5 bases, J lost 9 bases, and 17 bases lay in between. This CDR3 has 15 residues. The CDR3: CASSASQGFGSPLHF. Written as DNA, the CDR3 is TGTGCCAGCAGTGCCTCCCAGGGATTCGGTTCACCCCTCCACTTT.

This chain uses TRBV6-1 with TRBJ1-2; D perhaps matches TRBD1 (6 bases). CDR3 length equals 14 residues. CDR1 is MNHNS, CDR2 SASEGT, per germline. V shed 10 bases and J shed 4 bases, with 19 bases lying between them. The CDR3 here is CATLRRRGAYGYTF. The CDR3 DNA is TGTGCCACCCTTCGAAGGCGGGGGGCCTATGGCTACACCTTC.

The chain recombines TRBV4-3 with TRBJ1-3; unclear D gene. Germline V gene sequence: CDR1 LGHNA, CDR2 YSLEER. This CDR3 region has 15 residues. Trimming took off 0 bases at V and 0 bases at J, with 6 bases between the two ends. The CDR3 reads CASSQDPFSGNTIYF. Written as DNA, the CDR3 is TGCGCCAGCAGCCAAGATCCCTTCTCTGGAAACACCATATATTTT.

This clone was seen a few times. V and J are TRBV10-3 and TRBJ1-2, with TRBD1 identical over 9 bases. CDR3 length: 15 residues. V lost 6 bases, J lost 0 bases, and 5 bases stayed unmatched. Germline V gene data show CDR1 as ENHRY and CDR2 as SYGVKD. The CDR3 nucleotides are TGTGCCATCAGGCGACAGGGGGAAGCTAACTATGGCTACACCTTC. Translation gives CAIRRQGEANYGYTF.

The chain uses TRBV19 and TRBJ1-4, with D perhaps matching TRBD1 (5 bases). Germline V gene data show CDR1 as LNHDA and CDR2 as SQIVND (reference sequence). CDR3 length: 14 residues. Trimming took off 6 bases at V and 4 bases at J, with 12 bases between the two ends. The CDR3 DNA reads TGTGCCAGTAGAGACGGGGGTATTAATGAAAAACTGTTTTTT. It codes for CASRDGGINEKLFF.

The gene calls are TRBV13 and TRBJ2-2, with 7 bases aligning to TRBD1. The germline V gene encodes CDR1 PRHDT and CDR2 FYEKMQ (reference sequence). Unmatched junction bases numbered 1, after V lost 2 bases and J lost 1 base. This CDR3 has 15 amino acids. The CDR3 nucleotides read TGTGCCAGCAGCTTATGGACAGGGAACACCGGGGAGCTGTTTTTT. Its translation: CASSLWTGNTGELFF.

The chain links TRBV9 to TRBJ2-7; TRBD1 is a possible D gene (7 bases). Per germline, CDR1 SGDLS and CDR2 YYNGEE. The V end lost 0 bases, the J end lost 0 bases, and 16 bases lay between the germline ends. The CDR3 has 17 amino acids. CDR3 coding DNA: TGTGCCAGCAGCGTAGAAGGGAACAGGGGAGGCTCCTACGAGCAGTACTTC. This translates into CASSVEGNRGGSYEQYF. Full variable domain (missing parts from reference TRBV9 and TRBJ2-7): DSGVTQTPKHLITATGQRVTLRCSPRSGDLSVYWYQQSLDQGLQFLIQYYNGEERAKGNILERFSAQQFPDLHSELNLSSLELGDSALYFCASSVEGNRGGSYEQYFGPGTRLTVT.

The rearrangement uses TRBV7-8 and TRBJ1-2, with D uncertain. Germline V CDR1 and CDR2: SGHVS, FQNEAQ. Trimming took 1 base from V and 5 from J, leaving 11 bases between them. The CDR3 extends over 14 amino acids. The CDR3 protein is CASSLGGPPYGYTF. In nucleotides, the CDR3 is TGTGCCAGCAGCTTAGGTGGCCCACCTTATGGCTACACCTTC.

This sequence joins TRBV27 and TRBJ2-7; 13 nucleotides line up with TRBD2. Germline-derived CDR1 and CDR2 are MNHEY and SMNVEV (reference sequence). The ends lost 2 bases at V and 7 bases at J; junction bases unmatched: 5. The CDR3 is made up of 15 amino acids. DNA for the CDR3: TGTGCCAGCAGTTTACAAGGACTAGCGGGGGATGAGCAGTACTTC. Encoded protein: CASSLQGLAGDEQYF.

Here the CDR3 DNA reads TGCAGCGTTGGAGAGAACACTGAAGCTTTCTTT. Amino acids: CSVGENTEAFF. V gene TRBV29-1 combines with J gene TRBJ1-1; D is unresolved. Trimming stripped 4 bases from V and 1 base from J, with 4 bases between. CDR1 and CDR2 from the germline V gene are SQVTM and ANQGSEA. CDR3 length: 11 residues.

This chain's CDR3 is CASSVLGSGEAFF. CDR3 nucleotide sequence: TGTGCCAGCAGCGTCCTCGGGTCGGGTGAAGCTTTCTTT. This chain uses TRBV9 with TRBJ1-1; D is undetermined. The germline CDR1 and CDR2 sequences are SGDLS and YYNGEE. The CDR3 length is 13 residues. The V end lost 2 bases, the J end lost 7 bases, and 12 bases lay between the germline ends.

The chain uses TRBV19 and TRBJ2-3, with D maybe TRBD2 (5 bases). Germline values: CDR1 LNHDA, CDR2 SQIVND (reference sequence). Trimming cost V 4 bases and J 1 base, with 6 bases left between them. The CDR3 has 13 amino acids. The CDR3: CASSNGGTDTQYF. The CDR3 DNA is TGTGCCAGTAGTAACGGGGGCACAGATACGCAGTATTTT.

This chain uses TRBV7-9 with TRBJ1-4, with D hard to call. Trimming took 1 base from V and 6 from J, leaving 9 bases between them. Germline V gene data show CDR1 as SEHNR and CDR2 as FQNEAQ (reference sequence). The CDR3 is 14 amino acids. CDR3 sequence reads: CASSLVGGDEKLFF. The DNA for the CDR3 is TGTGCCAGCAGCTTAGTGGGCGGGGATGAAAAACTGTTTTTT. The whole variable domain, remainder taken from reference TRBV7-9 and TRBJ1-4, is DTGVSQNPRHKITKRGQNVTFRCDPISEHNRLYWYRQTLGQGPEFLTYFQNEAQLEKSRLLSDRFSAERPKGSFSTLEIQRTEQGDSAMYLCASSLVGGDEKLFFGSGTQLSVL.

V usage is TRBV11-1 and J usage is TRBJ2-2, with no clear D. V lost 5 bases to trimming and J lost 6 bases, with 13 bases between them. The CDR3 spans 14 residues. CDR1 SGHAT and CDR2 FQDESV come from the germline V gene (reference sequence). This chain's CDR3 is CASSTGFRAGELFF. The CDR3 nucleotides read TGTGCCAGCAGCACCGGCTTTCGGGCCGGGGAGCTGTTTTTT.

At least ten counts were recorded for this clone. This CDR3 is CASSQDLDSEAFF. The DNA for the CDR3 is TGTGCCAGCAGCCAAGATCTTGACAGCGAAGCTTTCTTT. The chain joins TRBV14 to TRBJ1-1, with D possibly TRBD1 on 5 matching bases. V lost 0 bases and J 8 bases, leaving 10 bases between the germline ends. The CDR3 totals 13 residues. The germline V gene has CDR1 SGHDN and CDR2 FVKESK.

The rearrangement links TRBV20-1 to TRBJ2-1; D is unresolved. Trimming pared 5 bases from V and 10 bases from J, leaving 12 bases between. CDR3 length: 11 amino acids. Germline-derived CDR1 and CDR2 are DFQATT and SNEGSKA (reference sequence). The CDR3 region is CSASHPKEQFF. Written as DNA, the CDR3 is TGCAGTGCTTCCCACCCAAAGGAGCAGTTCTTC.

V and J are TRBV19 and TRBJ1-1; D uncertain. This CDR3 is 13 amino acids long. Trimming pared 5 bases from V and 9 bases from J, leaving 16 bases between. Germline CDR1 reads LNHDA; CDR2 reads SQIVND (reference sequence). Here the CDR3 reads CASSQEAVKKAFF. The CDR3 DNA sequence: TGTGCCAGTAGTCAGGAGGCGGTAAAGAAAGCTTTCTTT. The full variable domain, with the rest looked up from reference TRBV19 and TRBJ1-1, is DGGITQSPKYLFRKEGQNVTLSCEQNLNHDAMYWYRQDPGQGLRLIYYSQIVNDFQKGDIAEGYSVSREKKESFPLTVTSAQKNPTAFYLCASSQEAVKKAFFGQGTRLTVV.

J is TRBJ1-6 and V is TRBV6-5; D is unresolved. This CDR3 has 15 residues. Germline V CDR1 and CDR2: MNHEY, SVGAGI. The V end lost 5 bases, the J end lost 6 bases, and 14 bases lay between the germline ends. The chain's CDR3 is CASSNFGDRNSPLHF. CDR3 nucleotides: TGTGCCAGCAGTAATTTTGGGGATCGTAATTCACCCCTCCACTTT.

V and J are TRBV5-1 and TRBJ1-1, with D unclear. The V end lost 2 bases, the J end lost 0 bases, and 2 bases lay between the germline ends. CDR1 and CDR2 (germline): SGHRS, YFSETQ. The CDR3 is made up of 12 amino acids. CDR3 sequence (DNA): TGCGCCAGCAGCTTCCTGAACACTGAAGCTTTCTTT. Protein product: CASSFLNTEAFF.